This T cell receptor beta chain was sequenced for a study of cytomegalovirus exposure and HLA in healthy donors. General study results and limits: The study assumed roughly uniform donor sequencing depth for presence/absence analyses.

As regards this clone: No antigen is known for it.

Each donor was healthy, and each was a bone marrow donor. The germline CDR1 and CDR2 sequences are MNHEY and SVGAGI. After removal of 4 bases from V and 2 bases from J, the junction contained 5 bases not matched to a gene. CDR3 length: 16 residues. PCR was performed using 60 Vbeta and 13 Jbeta primers. The repertoire was sequenced with immunoSEQ multiplex PCR; TCRdb's copy has only in-frame clones and lacks some. The table has 180,000 or so clones, 8.5% to 10% seen once. The clonotype originates from a woman in her twenties or thirties in good health and CMV-seropositive. Sequencing used PBMCs. V and J are TRBV6-5 and TRBJ1-6; 7 bases agree with TRBD1. In nucleotides, the CDR3 is TGTGCCAGCAGTTTGTGGACAGGAGCCTATAATTCACCCCTCCACTTT. The encoded protein is CASSLWTGAYNSPLHF.